At least ten counts were recorded for the clone carrying this T cell receptor (beta chain). In a library made to pick up alpha chains, this beta chain is a stray read with a size that means little. Stated time point: blood taken at disease recurrence. Researchers sequenced whole RNA taken from tumor, nontumor lung or frozen PBMC without sorting. TCRdb recomputed calls from the 5' RACE reads with MiXCR, one row per CDR3 protein. The repertoire has about 9,700 distinct CDR3 sequences, approximately 3.5% of them found once; the top ten carry around a sixth. The record originates from a study of spatial heterogeneity in lung cancer. CDR3 length: 15 residues. CDR1 and CDR2 from the germline V gene are SGHRS and YFSETQ. V gave up 2 bases and J gave up 1 base; unmatched junction bases: 4.

The chain employs TRBV5-1 and TRBJ1-1; TRBD1 aligns across 8 bases. The sequence was collected from a female donor with early-stage non-small cell lung cancer. The input for sequencing was PBMCs, taken at recurrence. DNA for the CDR3: TGCGCCAGCAGCTTTCTCACAGGGGGGAACACTGAAGCTTTCTTT. This gives the protein CASSFLTGGNTEAFF.